These 10 T cell receptor beta chains were sequenced from one sample in a study of beta chain features in type 1 diabetes. Broader study findings: A moderate, significant TCRB CDR3 shortening appeared in type 1 diabetes across four CD4+ subsets.

Antigens of these TCRs are unknown. Investigators reverse transcribed all isolated RNA, so they sequenced expressed TCRB transcripts. Sequenced by immunoSEQ multiplex PCR; TCRdb stores in-frame clones only, minus some. The table has roughly 100,000 clones, under 30% seen once; the top ten hold 0.53%. Sequenced: central memory CD4+ T cells from blood. These receptors came from a young woman with type 1 diabetes.

This clone was found a few times. The gene calls are TRBV6-1 and TRBJ2-1; 7 bases agree with TRBD2. Trimming cost V 0 bases and J 0 bases; bases outside gene matches: 5. CDR3 length equals 17 residues. CDR1 MNHNS and CDR2 SASEGT come from the germline V gene. The CDR3 nucleotides read TGTGCCAGCAGTGAAGCGCTAGCGGCTAGCTCCTACAATGAGCAGTTCTTC. It yields the protein CASSEALAASSYNEQFF.

This clone showed up just a few times. The J gene is TRBJ2-1, the V gene TRBV19; 8 positions match TRBD2. The germline CDR1 and CDR2 sequences are LNHDA and SQIVND (reference sequence). Trimming at V came to 5 bases and at J to 8 bases, leaving 8 bases not matched to a gene. This CDR3 has 14 amino acids. Written as DNA, the CDR3 is TGTGCCAGTAGTTTTGGAGCGGGGGCGGATGAGCAGTTCTTC. Its translation is CASSFGAGADEQFF.

This clone was seen only a few times. V and J are TRBV4-3 and TRBJ2-2; D remains ambiguous. The CDR3 consists of 14 residues. The germline V gene has CDR1 LGHNA and CDR2 YSLEER. Trimming stripped 2 bases from V and 1 base from J, with 5 bases between. The CDR3 DNA reads TGCGCCAGCAGCCAATCAGAGAACACCGGGGAGCTGTTTTTT. This translates into CASSQSENTGELFF.

The CDR3 region is CATSRDWASGRSYNEQFF. The CDR3 DNA sequence: TGTGCCACCAGCAGAGATTGGGCTAGCGGGAGGTCCTACAATGAGCAGTTCTTC. This chain connects TRBV15 to TRBJ2-1; 11 bases match TRBD2. Per germline, CDR1 LNHNV and CDR2 YYDKDF (reference sequence). V shed 0 bases and J 1 base; nucleotides not matched to a gene: 5. There are 18 residues in the CDR3.

The chain carries TRBV5-4 and TRBJ2-7, with TRBD2 matching over 9 bases. Germline V CDR1 and CDR2: SGHNT, YYREEE (reference sequence). Trimming at V came to 1 base and at J to 2 bases, leaving 1 base not matched to a gene. This CDR3 is 14 amino acids long. The CDR3 spells CASSLSSGTYEQYF. In DNA form, the CDR3 reads TGTGCCAGCAGCTTGTCTAGCGGGACCTACGAGCAGTACTTC. The variable domain in full, with the rest retrieved from reference TRBV5-4 and TRBJ2-7, is ETGVTQSPTHLIKTRGQQVTLRCSSQSGHNTVSWYQQALGQGPQFIFQYYREEENGRGNFPPRFSGLQFPNYSSELNVNALELDDSALYLCASSLSSGTYEQYFGPGTRLTVT.

The rearrangement joins TRBV2 to TRBJ2-5, with D maybe TRBD1 (7 bases). The CDR3 is 13 amino acids. V lost 6 bases to trimming and J lost 1 base, with 9 bases between them. CDR1 and CDR2 from the germline V gene are SNHLY and FYNNEI. The CDR3 is CASRRDSQETQYF. Written as DNA, the CDR3 is TGTGCCAGCAGGCGGGACAGCCAAGAGACCCAGTACTTC.

The table lists this clone with a few counts. V is TRBV7-2 and J is TRBJ2-7; TRBD2 matches 14 bases. The CDR3 runs 15 residues. Germline V gene data show CDR1 as SGHTA and CDR2 as FQGNSA. V lost 5 bases to trimming and J lost 6 bases; unmatched junction nucleotides: 6. CDR3: CASSQWTSGRSEQYF. For the CDR3, the DNA is TGTGCCAGCAGCCAATGGACTAGCGGGAGGAGCGAGCAGTACTTC. The whole variable domain, filled in from reference TRBV7-2 and TRBJ2-7, reads GAGVSQSPSNKVTEKGKDVELRCDPISGHTALYWYRQSLGQGLEFLIYFQGNSAPDKSGLPSDRFSAERTGGSVSTLTIQRTQQEDSAVYLCASSQWTSGRSEQYFGPGTRLTVT.

With regard to this clone: Other DNA sequences in the sample encode the same CDR3. The chain employs TRBV18 and TRBJ2-2; D gene ambiguous. This CDR3 comprises 13 residues. V lost 0 bases to trimming and J lost 5 bases, with 4 bases between them. From germline, CDR1 is KGHSH and CDR2 LQKENI. CDR3 residues: CASSPPLTGELFF. CDR3 coding DNA: TGTGCCAGCTCACCACCGCTAACCGGGGAGCTGTTTTTT.

This chain links TRBV7-2 with TRBJ1-4, with 9 bases that match TRBD1. The length of the CDR3 is 15 residues. V was pared by 3 bases and J by 7 bases, with 6 bases of the junction left unmatched. Germline V gene lookup returns CDR1 SGHTA and CDR2 FQGNSA. CDR3 protein: CASSFGTGIGEKLFF. In DNA form, the CDR3 reads TGTGCCAGCAGCTTCGGGACAGGGATAGGTGAAAAACTGTTTTTT.

This clone was picked up a small number of times. The chain links TRBV2 to TRBJ2-2, with D maybe TRBD2 (6 bases). The CDR3 is 13 residues long. V was pared by 7 bases and J by 5 bases, with 11 bases between. CDR1 SNHLY and CDR2 FYNNEI come from the germline V gene. The CDR3 reads CASTEGWTGELFF. For the CDR3, the DNA is TGTGCCAGCACGGAGGGTTGGACCGGGGAGCTGTTTTTT.